The 8 T cell receptor beta chains below come from one sample, sequenced in a study of stem cell transplantation in POMP-related autoinflammatory disease. Generated by immunoSEQ multiplex PCR, the TCRdb table keeps only in-frame clones and is missing some. The sample holds about 2,800 clones; around 90% are singletons and the top ten take roughly 2%. Sample: CD4+ follicular helper T cells (Tfh) from PBMCs, taken after stem cell transplantation. The receptor source for this set is a human patient with POMP-related autoinflammation and immune dysregulation (PRAID). The T cells may partly be graft donor cells.

This sequence joins TRBV5-1 and TRBJ1-6; D call uncertain. Germline CDR1 is SGHRS and CDR2 is YFSETQ. There are 14 residues in the CDR3. Deletions cut 9 bases from V and 7 bases from J, with 17 bases between. CDR3 DNA: TGCGCCACCTCAGCCGGCCGGGAAAATTCACCCCTCCACTTT. It specifies CATSAGRENSPLHF.

The V call is TRBV10-2, the J call TRBJ1-1; D gene uncertain. Germline CDR1 reads WSHSY; CDR2 reads SAAADI. This CDR3 is built from 13 residues. Trimming took off 3 bases at V and 1 base at J, with 6 bases between the two ends. Here the CDR3 DNA reads TGCGCCAGCAGTGACGGGGAGAACACTGAAGCTTTCTTT. Translated, it gives CASSDGENTEAFF.

The chain joins TRBV12-3 or TRBV12-4 to TRBJ2-3, with TRBD1 identical over 11 bases. V trimming: 6 bases; J trimming: 4 bases; junction bases outside the gene matches: 0. The CDR3 is made up of 13 amino acids. This chain's CDR3 is CASRGQGADTQYF. Written as DNA, the CDR3 is TGTGCCAGCAGGGGACAGGGGGCAGATACGCAGTATTTT.

This clone was seen a few times. The chain links TRBV5-1 to TRBJ1-4, with D tentatively TRBD1 (5 bases). The CDR3 is made up of 14 amino acids. Germline assignment: CDR1 SGHRS and CDR2 YFSETQ. The ends were cut back, 2 bases at V and 8 bases at J, with 13 bases in the middle. The CDR3 DNA reads as TGCGCCAGCAGCTTCGACAGCGAGGGGGAAAAACTGTTTTTT. This sequence encodes CASSFDSEGEKLFF.

The rearrangement links TRBV19 to TRBJ1-4; D unclear. The ends were cut back, 4 bases at V and 7 bases at J, with 16 bases in the middle. The CDR3 runs to 15 residues. The V gene's germline CDR1 is LNHDA and CDR2 SQIVND (reference sequence). The CDR3 DNA reads TGTGCCAGTAGTAAGGAGGGAATGATTGGTGAAAAACTGTTTTTT. This encodes CASSKEGMIGEKLFF.

The rearrangement joins TRBV18 to TRBJ2-2, with D perhaps matching TRBD1 (5 bases). Trimming shortened V by 4 bases and J by 2 bases, and 8 bases separated the two germline ends. Looked up from germline, CDR1 is KGHSH and CDR2 is LQKENI. The CDR3 is made up of 14 amino acids. The CDR3 region has the DNA TGTGCCAGCTCACAGGACAAAAACACCGGGGAGCTGTTTTTT. Translated: CASSQDKNTGELFF.

This clone was seen only a few times. The chain carries TRBV6-5 and TRBJ1-2; tentatively, D is TRBD1 (5 bases). This CDR3 has 14 amino acids. Trimming removed 6 bases from V and 1 base from J, with 12 bases in between. The germline V gene has CDR1 MNHEY and CDR2 SVGAGI. The CDR3 region is CASRLGQSNYGYTF. CDR3 bases: TGTGCCAGCAGACTAGGACAAAGTAACTATGGCTACACCTTC.

The chain has TRBV9 and TRBJ2-7, with a weak D call TRBD2 (6 bases). The CDR3 has 16 residues. Germline V lookup: CDR1 SGDLS, CDR2 YYNGEE. The V and J ends lost 4 bases and 3 bases respectively, with 20 bases between them. The CDR3 region has the DNA TGTGCCAGCAGCCCAGTCCGGCGGGACGGGAGCTACGAGCAGTACTTC. This gives the protein CASSPVRRDGSYEQYF.